This T cell receptor beta chain is drawn from a study of control samples from healthy donors and cancer patients. Repertoires were generated with immunoSEQ multiplex PCR, while TCRdb's copy carries only in-frame clones and drops some. The data show roughly 400,000 clones, with 75% to 95% seen just once and 5.5% to 8% held by the top ten. The sequenced material came from PBMCs. The receptor was isolated from a man aged 40-49 years with head and neck cancer.

For the CDR3, the DNA is TGTGCCAGCAGTTTAGGCCGGACCCTTTACGAGCAGTACTTC. The encoded protein is CASSLGRTLYEQYF. The chain uses TRBV28 and TRBJ2-7; no reliable D call. Trimming removed 2 bases from V and 4 bases from J, with 12 bases in between. The germline V gene has CDR1 MDHEN and CDR2 SYDVKM. CDR3 length equals 14 residues.